Given below is one T cell receptor (beta chain) in context. Its antigen is still unknown. PCR was performed using 60 Vbeta and 13 Jbeta primers. Measured with immunoSEQ multiplex PCR; TCRdb has only the in-frame clones, and not every one. Seen here are about 130,000 clones, about 84% observed once, and the top ten hold around 3.6%. Though probably carrying unrecorded immune exposures, donors were nominally healthy at sampling. This sample was included in a study of cytomegalovirus exposure and HLA in healthy donors. Whole-study findings and limits: The study flagged about 150 TCR beta chains as cytomegalovirus-associated. Cytomegalovirus status was reportedly diagnosed by the classifier with high sensitivity and specificity. Many donors shared some public TCRs, even though most TCR sequences were rare.

This TCR was sampled from a middle-aged man in good health and CMV-seronegative. Sequencing input: PBMCs.

The CDR3 loop is CASFGRQVGYTF. The CDR3 DNA follows: TGTGCCAGCTTCGGCAGGCAGGTCGGCTACACCTTC. The chain links TRBV6-1 to TRBJ1-2; D unclear. This CDR3 has 12 residues. The germline CDR1 and CDR2 sequences are MNHNS and SASEGT. Trimming removed 8 bases from V and 8 bases from J, with 15 bases in between.